A selection of T cell receptor beta chains follows, all from one sample in a study of blood T cell repertoires in COVID-19. Assay: immunoSEQ multiplex PCR; the TCRdb copy retains only in-frame clones and omits some. In the table there are roughly 700,000 clones, around 90% of which are singletons. The specimen was peripheral blood. These receptor sequences come from a woman between 18 and 29 years old with acute or convalescent COVID-19. The CDR3 runs from the conserved cysteine through the conserved F or W. A D gene is named only where the DNA matches it firmly.

v_gene	len	d_gene	j_gene	CDR3nt	CDR3aa
TRBV19	15	TRBD1	TRBJ2-7	TGTGCCAGTAGTCCCCGGGACAGGGGGACATACGAGCAGTACTTC	CASSPRDRGTYEQYF
TRBV2	13	.	TRBJ1-2	TGTGCCAGCAGACGGGACACCGGCTATGGCTACATCTTC	CASRRDTGYGYIF
TRBV10-3	11	TRBD1	TRBJ1-2	TGTGCCACGGGACAGGGGAATGGCTACACCTTC	CATGQGNGYTF
TRBV10-3	16	TRBD2	TRBJ2-3	TGTGCCATCAGTGAATCCACTAGCGGGGCCACAGATACGCAGTATTTT	CAISESTSGATDTQYF
TRBV4-1	16	.	TRBJ1-5	TGCGCCAGCAGCCAAGATCGGGGGGTTAGCAATCAGCCCCAGCATTTT	CASSQDRGVSNQPQHF
TRBV7-9	16	.	TRBJ1-1	TGTGCCAGCAGCCCGAGACTTTGGACAGTAGAAACTGAAGCTTTCTTT	CASSPRLWTVETEAFF
TRBV5-1	16	.	TRBJ1-4	TGCGCCAGCAGCGTGAGGGGGGGTGTAACTAATGAAAAACTGTTTTTT	CASSVRGGVTNEKLFF
TRBV9	15	.	TRBJ2-3	TGTGCCAGCAGCCCAGCCGGACAGTACACAGATACGCAGTATTTT	CASSPAGQYTDTQYF
TRBV5-4	13	.	TRBJ2-4	TGTGCCAGCAGCTTGCAGGGGCTGGACATTCAGTACTTC	CASSLQGLDIQYF
TRBV29-1	12	TRBD1	TRBJ2-7	TGCGCCGGACAGGGGGATACCTACGAGCAGTACTTC	CAGQGDTYEQYF
TRBV2	15	.	TRBJ1-5	TGTGCCAGCAGTGAAGGGTACCTCGAGAATCAGCCCCAGCATTTT	CASSEGYLENQPQHF
TRBV6-2/TRBV6-3	11	.	TRBJ1-1	TGTGCCAGCAGTTACGGGTTAGTGGTGGAGTTT	CASSYGLVVEF
TRBV6-5	13	.	TRBJ2-7	TGTGCCAGCACCGAGTCAGGGTCGCGCGAGCAGTACTTC	CASTESGSREQYF
TRBV4-1	17	.	TRBJ1-2	TGCGCCAGCAGCCAAGAAGGGTTTGCCAGGGGACGGTATGGCTACACCTTC	CASSQEGFARGRYGYTF
TRBV7-2	17	TRBD2	TRBJ2-1	TGTGCCAGCAGCACCCCTTTCCAGCGGGGGGGTTACAATGAGCAGTTCTTC	CASSTPFQRGGYNEQFF
TRBV9	15	.	TRBJ1-6	TGTGCCAGCAGCCCGAGGGGAGGGTTTCCCTTACCCCTCCACTTT	CASSPRGGFPLPLHF
TRBV5-1	14	TRBD2	TRBJ2-3	TGCGCCAGCACCGGCGGGGGACCCACAGATACGCAGTATTTT	CASTGGGPTDTQYF
TRBV30	15	TRBD1	TRBJ2-4	TGTGCCTGGAGTGGGCTAGGGGGCCAAGTTAACATTCAGTACTTC	CAWSGLGGQVNIQYF